The clone carrying this TCR beta chain was seen ten or more times. The antigen remains unidentified. Patients sequenced had flow cytometry evidence of CD8+CD57+ cell expansion. All patients had severe acquired aplastic anemia. This entry is derived from a study of CD8+CD57+ T cells in acquired aplastic anemia. Study context: On average, sorted CD4+ and CD8+ cells gave 3 to 4 ug of DNA. The study, taken as a whole, reports: Patients and controls had in common approximately 28 CD8+ CDR3 sequences. Levels of CD8+ Simpson's diversity were not significantly distinct in patients versus controls.

CDR1 and CDR2 from the germline V gene are LGHDT and YNNKEL (reference sequence). This CDR3 has 15 amino acids. Trimming took 0 bases from V and 1 from J, leaving 9 bases between them. Profiles of TCR beta VDJ and CDR3 were generated from a genomic DNA template. MiXCR was run by TCRdb on the reads, yielding one entry per CDR3 protein. The sample holds around 42,000 distinct CDR3 sequences, roughly 69% seen once. Source material: sorted CD4+, CD8+, or CD8+CD57+ T cells (not recorded which) from PBMCs. This sequence joins TRBV3-1 and TRBJ1-1; D uncertain. The receptor was derived from a human donor with aplastic anemia. DNA for the CDR3: TGTGCCAGCAGCCAAGATAAACTTCCGAACACTGAAGCTTTCTTT. Its translation is CASSQDKLPNTEAFF. The full variable domain, with the rest looked up from reference TRBV3-1 and TRBJ1-1, is DTAVSQTPKYLVTQMGNDKSIKCEQNLGHDTMYWYKQDSKKFLKIMFSYNNKELIINETVPNRFSPKSPDKAHLNLHINSLELGDSAVYFCASSQDKLPNTEAFFGQGTRLTVV.